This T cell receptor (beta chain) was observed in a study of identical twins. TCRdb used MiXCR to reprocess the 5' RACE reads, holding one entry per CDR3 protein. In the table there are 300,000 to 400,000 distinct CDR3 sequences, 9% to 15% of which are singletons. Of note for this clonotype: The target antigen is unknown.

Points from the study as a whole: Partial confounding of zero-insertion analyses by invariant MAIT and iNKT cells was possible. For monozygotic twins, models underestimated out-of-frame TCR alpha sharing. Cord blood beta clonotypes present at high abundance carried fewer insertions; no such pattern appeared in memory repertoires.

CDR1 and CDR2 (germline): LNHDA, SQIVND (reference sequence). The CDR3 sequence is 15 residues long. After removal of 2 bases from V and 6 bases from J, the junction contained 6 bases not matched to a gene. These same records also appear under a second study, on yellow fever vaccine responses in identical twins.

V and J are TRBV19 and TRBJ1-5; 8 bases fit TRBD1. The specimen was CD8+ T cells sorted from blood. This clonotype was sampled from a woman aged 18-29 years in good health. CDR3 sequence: CASSILQGALQPQHF. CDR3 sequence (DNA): TGTGCCAGTAGTATACTTCAGGGGGCACTTCAGCCCCAGCATTTT.